These 13 T cell receptor beta chains originate from one sample sequenced in a study of T cells in Graves' hyperthyroidism and ophthalmopathy. Using RNA transcripts as the source, TCR beta CDR3 regions were amplified. TCR CDR3 regions were first amplified by RT-PCR with HTBI primers. MiXCR was run by TCRdb on the multiplex PCR reads, yielding one entry per CDR3 protein. Here the sample spans hundreds of thousands of distinct CDR3 sequences, 12% to 15% being singletons. Sequencing was done on a sample of blood. These TCRs come from a woman aged 18-29 years with Graves' hyperthyroidism.

This clonotype was observed many times. The chain is built from TRBV30 and TRBJ2-7, with TRBD2 matching 8 bases. V dropped 8 bases and J dropped 6; count of bases not matched to a gene: 12. The CDR3 loop spans 13 amino acids. The V gene's germline CDR1 is GTSNPN and CDR2 SVGIG (reference sequence). This CDR3 is CAAEGSGKSEQYF. In DNA, the CDR3 is TGTGCCGCAGAAGGTAGCGGGAAAAGCGAGCAGTACTTC.

DNA of the CDR3: TGCAGCGTTGAAGAACAGCTAAACTATGGCTACACCTTC. It yields the protein CSVEEQLNYGYTF. The chain employs TRBV29-1 and TRBJ1-2; unclear D gene. Germline loops: CDR1 SQVTM, CDR2 ANQGSEA. The CDR3 is 13 residues long. V shed 0 bases and J shed 2 bases, with 7 bases lying between them.

This clonotype was detected a few times. A junction boundary mismatches the germline segment, possibly from a read error. The chain employs TRBV27 and TRBJ2-3, with D perhaps matching TRBD1 or TRBD2 (7 bases each). Germline V gene data show CDR1 as MNHEY and CDR2 as SMNVEV (reference sequence). The CDR3 consists of 15 residues. The CDR3 nucleotides read TGTGCCAGCAGCTTATCAGGGGGGGTAACAGATACGCAGTATTTT. This translates into CASSLSGGVTDTQYF.

This clonotype showed up just a few times. The chain employs TRBV4-3 and TRBJ1-2, with D perhaps TRBD1 (6 bases). The CDR3 totals 14 residues. V was clipped by 3 bases and J by 6 bases, with 14 bases between them. Germline CDR1 is LGHNA and CDR2 is YSLEER. CDR3 residues: CASSHPGVLNGYTF. The CDR3 bases are TGCGCCAGCAGCCATCCAGGGGTTCTTAATGGCTACACCTTC.

This clonotype was picked up a small number of times. The chain recombines TRBV6-2 or TRBV6-3 with TRBJ2-6, with D unclear. V lost 7 bases and J lost 1, with 14 bases in between. The germline CDR1 and CDR2 sequences are MNHEY and SVGEGT. There are 16 residues in the CDR3. The CDR3 DNA reads as TGTGCCAGCACCCCCCCGGGTTGGTCTGGGGCCAACGTCCTGACTTTC. Protein product: CASTPPGWSGANVLTF.

This clonotype was detected many times. The chain uses TRBV20-1 and TRBJ2-5; D ambiguous. The CDR3 covers 12 residues. The germline CDR1 and CDR2 sequences are DFQATT and SNEGSKA (reference sequence). The CDR3 nucleotides are TGCGGAGTTTCTGGAAGCCAAGAGACCCAGTACTTC. This encodes CGVSGSQETQYF.

This chain joins TRBV13 and TRBJ2-1; no clear D. With 4 bases removed from V and 1 base from J, the gap between germline ends came to 8 bases. Germline values: CDR1 PRHDT, CDR2 FYEKMQ (reference sequence). The CDR3 extends over 14 amino acids. Written as DNA, the CDR3 is TGTGCCAGCAGCTCCCGAATTTCCTACAATGAGCAGTTCTTC. Its protein is CASSSRISYNEQFF. The full variable domain, its missing parts supplied by reference TRBV13 and TRBJ2-1, is AAGVIQSPRHLIKEKRETATLKCYPIPRHDTVYWYQQGPGQDPQFLISFYEKMQSDKGSIPDRFSAQQFSDYHSELNMSSLELGDSALYFCASSSRISYNEQFFGPGTRLTVL.

The chain carries TRBV15 and TRBJ2-1, with D perhaps matching TRBD1 or TRBD2 (5 bases each). The CDR3 runs to 14 residues. Germline-derived CDR1 and CDR2 are LNHNV and YYDKDF (reference sequence). Trimming shortened V by 9 bases and J by 6 bases, and 18 bases separated the two germline ends. The CDR3, as DNA: TGTGCCACTCGGCCCGGGACCGTTTTCAATGAGCAGTTCTTC. Its protein product is CATRPGTVFNEQFF.

This clonotype was observed many times. The rearrangement joins TRBV2 to TRBJ1-1; perhaps TRBD1 as D (6 bases). This CDR3 region has 14 residues. Trimming took off 6 bases at V and 1 base at J, with 12 bases between the two ends. Germline CDR1 SNHLY, CDR2 FYNNEI. The CDR3 is CASRHRVRNTEAFF. In DNA, the CDR3 is TGTGCCAGCAGACACAGGGTACGGAACACTGAAGCTTTCTTT.

As regards this clonotype: A much larger clone lies one base from this, so it may be a read error. The rearrangement uses TRBV6-2 or TRBV6-3 and TRBJ2-1; D is perhaps TRBD1 (5 bases). This CDR3 region has 13 residues. V lost 0 bases and J 6 bases, leaving 6 bases between the germline ends. The V gene's germline CDR1 is MNHEY and CDR2 SVGEGT. CDR3 bases: TGTGCCAGCAGTTACTCGACAGTCAATGAGCAGTTCTTC. This gives the protein CASSYSTVNEQFF.

This clonotype was seen a few times. Because it lacks the conserved phenylalanine or tryptophan at the end, this CDR3 is likely a read error. The genes are TRBV20-1 and TRBJ1-5; possible D gene TRBD1, 6 bases. This CDR3 is built from 14 residues. The germline V and J ends were trimmed by 4 bases and 9 bases, with 19 bases remaining between them. Looked up from germline, CDR1 is DFQATT and CDR2 is SNEGSKA (reference sequence). DNA for the CDR3: TGCAGTGCTATCGACCAACAGGGCAAGGGGCCCCAGCATCTT. Amino acids: CSAIDQQGKGPQHL.

This clonotype was counted between two and nine times. The gene calls are TRBV20-1 and TRBJ1-2; a possible D gene is TRBD1 (5 bases). V was shortened by 0 bases and J by 1 base, with 18 bases between the two germline ends. Germline V gene sequence: CDR1 DFQATT, CDR2 SNEGSKA (reference sequence). The CDR3 has 17 amino acids. This CDR3 is CSARDLWDLGYNYGYTF. CDR3 DNA sequence: TGCAGTGCTAGAGATCTGTGGGACCTCGGCTATAACTATGGCTACACCTTC.

This clonotype was seen more than once but under ten times. The rearrangement links TRBV19 to TRBJ2-1; 10 positions agree with TRBD2. Looked up from germline, CDR1 is LNHDA and CDR2 is SQIVND (reference sequence). The CDR3 spans 15 residues. J lost 2 bases, V lost 3 bases, and 1 base had no gene match. CDR3 sequence reads: CASSMSGRAYNEQFF. The CDR3 region has the DNA TGTGCCAGTAGTATGAGCGGGAGGGCCTACAATGAGCAGTTCTTC.